The T cell receptor (beta chain) described here comes from a study of CD8 T cells in Susac syndrome. V was trimmed by 2 bases and J by 0 bases, leaving 7 bases between them. This CDR3 is built from 14 residues. Germline V CDR1 and CDR2: SQVTM, ANQGSEA. Sequencing of TCR beta was undertaken in CD8+ and CD4+ T cells derived from blood. Negative isolation yielded CD8+ and CD4+ T cells; FACS enriched TEMRA cells. Random hexamers were used to reverse transcribe the RNA input (about 0.45 to 1 ug). Amplification of TCR beta CDR3 by immunoSEQ multiplex PCR spanned 54 Vbeta and 13 Jbeta. MiXCR was run by TCRdb on the immunoSEQ multiplex PCR reads, yielding one entry per CDR3 protein. The sample includes 250,000 to 350,000 distinct CDR3 sequences, under 95% seen only once; the top ten take less than 0.08%.

This TCR came from a human donor with multiple sclerosis. The sample was CD4+ T cells from PBMCs. The V and J genes are TRBV29-1 and TRBJ2-2; D gene uncertain. Here the CDR3 DNA reads TGCAGCGTTGAAATAGGGTCGAACACCGGGGAGCTGTTTTTT. It translates to CSVEIGSNTGELFF.